The following is a T cell receptor (beta chain) sequence with its context. Antigen specificity is unknown. The data are from a study of cytomegalovirus exposure and HLA in healthy donors. Broader study findings: Specific recognition of CMV antigens was confirmed in vitro for a few chains (all CMV-associated).

CDR3 size: 13 residues. Germline assignment: CDR1 MNHEY and CDR2 SMNVEV (reference sequence). The V and J ends lost 4 bases and 8 bases respectively, with 12 bases between them. The assay was immunoSEQ multiplex PCR, and TCRdb's table has in-frame clones only and misses some. The table records a few hundred thousand clones, about nine tenths of them present only once. This TCR was recovered from a woman under 30 in good health and CMV-seronegative. Sequenced: PBMCs. The gene calls are TRBV27 and TRBJ2-1, with D perhaps TRBD2 (6 bases). This CDR3 reads CASSYRWGDEQFF. The DNA of the CDR3 is TGTGCCAGCAGTTATAGGTGGGGGGATGAGCAGTTCTTC.